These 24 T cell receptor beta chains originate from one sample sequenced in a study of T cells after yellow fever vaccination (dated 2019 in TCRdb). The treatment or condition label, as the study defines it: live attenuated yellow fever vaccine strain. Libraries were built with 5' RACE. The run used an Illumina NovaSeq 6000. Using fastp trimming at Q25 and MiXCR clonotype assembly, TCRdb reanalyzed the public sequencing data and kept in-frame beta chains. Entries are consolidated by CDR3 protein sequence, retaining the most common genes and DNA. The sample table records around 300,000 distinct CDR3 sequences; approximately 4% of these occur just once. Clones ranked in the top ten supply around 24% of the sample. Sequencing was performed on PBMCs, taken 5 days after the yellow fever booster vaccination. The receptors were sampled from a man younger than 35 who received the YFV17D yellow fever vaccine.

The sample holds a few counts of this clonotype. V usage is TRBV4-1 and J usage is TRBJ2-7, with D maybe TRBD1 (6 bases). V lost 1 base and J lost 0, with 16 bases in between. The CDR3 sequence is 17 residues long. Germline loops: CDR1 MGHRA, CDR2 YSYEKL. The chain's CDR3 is CASSQGPLTGSSYEQYF. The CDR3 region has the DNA TGCGCCAGCAGCCAAGGGCCCCTGACAGGTAGCTCCTACGAGCAGTACTTC.

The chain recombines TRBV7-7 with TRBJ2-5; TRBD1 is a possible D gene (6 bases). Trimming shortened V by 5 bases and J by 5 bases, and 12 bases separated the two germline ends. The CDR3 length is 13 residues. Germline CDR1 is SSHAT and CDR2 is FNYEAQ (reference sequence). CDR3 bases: TGTGCCAGCAGCCAACAGGGTCTTGAGACCCAGTACTTC. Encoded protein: CASSQQGLETQYF.

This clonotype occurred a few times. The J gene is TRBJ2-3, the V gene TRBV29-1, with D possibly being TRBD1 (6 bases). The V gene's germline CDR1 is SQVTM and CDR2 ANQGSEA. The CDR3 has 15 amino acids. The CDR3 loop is CSTGQSYEGGDTQYF. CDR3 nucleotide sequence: TGCAGTACGGGCCAGTCCTATGAAGGGGGAGATACGCAGTATTTT.

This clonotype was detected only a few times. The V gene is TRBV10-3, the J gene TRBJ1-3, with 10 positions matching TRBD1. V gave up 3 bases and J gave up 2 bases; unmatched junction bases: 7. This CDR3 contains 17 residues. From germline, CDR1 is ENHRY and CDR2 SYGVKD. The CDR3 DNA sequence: TGTGCCATCAGTGAACCGGGACAGGGGTTGACTGGAAACACCATATATTTT. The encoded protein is CAISEPGQGLTGNTIYF.

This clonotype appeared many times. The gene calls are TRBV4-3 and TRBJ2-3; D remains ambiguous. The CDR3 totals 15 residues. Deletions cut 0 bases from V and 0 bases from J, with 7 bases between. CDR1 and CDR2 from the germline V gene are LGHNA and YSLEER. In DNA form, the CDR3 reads TGCGCCAGCAGCCAAGAGCCCCAGAGCACAGATACGCAGTATTTT. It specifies CASSQEPQSTDTQYF.

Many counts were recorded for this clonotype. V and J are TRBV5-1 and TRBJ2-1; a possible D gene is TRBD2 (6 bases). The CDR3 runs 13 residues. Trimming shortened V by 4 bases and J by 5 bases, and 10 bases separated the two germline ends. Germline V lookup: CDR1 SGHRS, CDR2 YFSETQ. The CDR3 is CASSIGGDNEQFF. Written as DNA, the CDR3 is TGCGCCAGCAGCATCGGGGGTGACAATGAGCAGTTCTTC.

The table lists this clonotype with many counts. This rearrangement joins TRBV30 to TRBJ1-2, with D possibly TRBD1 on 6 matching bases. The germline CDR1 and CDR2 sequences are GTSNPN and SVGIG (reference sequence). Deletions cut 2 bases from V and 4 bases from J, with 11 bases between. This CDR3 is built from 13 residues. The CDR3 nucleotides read TGTGCCTGGAGTAGAGACAGGCCCTATGGCTACACCTTC. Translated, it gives CAWSRDRPYGYTF.

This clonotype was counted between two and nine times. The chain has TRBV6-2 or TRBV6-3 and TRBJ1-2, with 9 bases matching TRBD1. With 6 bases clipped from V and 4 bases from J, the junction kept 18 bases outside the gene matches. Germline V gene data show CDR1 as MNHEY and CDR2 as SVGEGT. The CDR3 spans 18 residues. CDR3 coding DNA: TGTGCCAGCAGCCGAAACAGACCGGGACAGGGTTCTGGCTATGGCTACACCTTC. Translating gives CASSRNRPGQGSGYGYTF.

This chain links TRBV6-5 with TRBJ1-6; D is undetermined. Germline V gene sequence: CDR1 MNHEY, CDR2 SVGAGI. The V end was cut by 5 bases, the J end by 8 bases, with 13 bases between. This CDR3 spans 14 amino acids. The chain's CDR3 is CASSKDGNYSPLHF. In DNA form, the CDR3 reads TGTGCCAGCAGTAAGGACGGGAATTATTCACCCCTCCACTTT.

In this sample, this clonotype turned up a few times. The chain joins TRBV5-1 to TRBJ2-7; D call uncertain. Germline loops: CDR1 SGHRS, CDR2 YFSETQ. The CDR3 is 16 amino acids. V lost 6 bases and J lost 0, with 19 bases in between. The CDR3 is CASKPWVRFLSYEQYF. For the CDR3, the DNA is TGCGCCAGCAAACCTTGGGTCCGGTTCCTCTCCTACGAGCAGTACTTC.

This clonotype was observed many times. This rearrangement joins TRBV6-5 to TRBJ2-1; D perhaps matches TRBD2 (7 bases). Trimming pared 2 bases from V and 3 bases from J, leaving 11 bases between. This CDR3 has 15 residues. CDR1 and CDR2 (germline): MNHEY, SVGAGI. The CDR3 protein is CASSYAGDIYNEQFF. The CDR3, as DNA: TGTGCCAGCAGTTACGCGGGGGACATCTACAATGAGCAGTTCTTC.

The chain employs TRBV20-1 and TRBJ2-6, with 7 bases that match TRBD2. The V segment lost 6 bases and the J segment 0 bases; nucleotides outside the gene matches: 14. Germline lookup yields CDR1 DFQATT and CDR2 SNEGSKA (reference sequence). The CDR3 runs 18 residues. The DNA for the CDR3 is TGCAGTGCCAACGCGGGGGTCCGGGGGACCTCTGGGGCCAACGTCCTGACTTTC. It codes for CSANAGVRGTSGANVLTF.

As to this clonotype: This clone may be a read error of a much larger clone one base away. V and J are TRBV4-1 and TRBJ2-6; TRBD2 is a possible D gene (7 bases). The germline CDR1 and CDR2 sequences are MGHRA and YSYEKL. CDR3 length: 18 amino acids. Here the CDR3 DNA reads TGCGCCAGCAGCCCAGGGGAGGGGCCCTCACCTGGGGCCAACGTCATGACTTTC. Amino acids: CASSPGEGPSPGANVMTF.

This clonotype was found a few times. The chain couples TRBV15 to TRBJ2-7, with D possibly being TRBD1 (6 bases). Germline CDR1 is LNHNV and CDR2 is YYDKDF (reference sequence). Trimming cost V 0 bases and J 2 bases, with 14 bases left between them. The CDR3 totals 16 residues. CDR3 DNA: TGTGCCACCAGCAGAGAGGCCGGGACAATTACCTACGAGCAGTACTTC. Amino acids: CATSREAGTITYEQYF.

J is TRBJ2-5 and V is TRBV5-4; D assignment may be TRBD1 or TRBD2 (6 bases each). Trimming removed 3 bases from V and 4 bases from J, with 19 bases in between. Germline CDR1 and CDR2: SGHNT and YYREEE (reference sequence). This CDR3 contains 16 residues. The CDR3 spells CASSYPGNGGPETQYF. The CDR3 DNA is TGTGCCAGCAGCTACCCTGGTAACGGGGGCCCAGAGACCCAGTACTTC.

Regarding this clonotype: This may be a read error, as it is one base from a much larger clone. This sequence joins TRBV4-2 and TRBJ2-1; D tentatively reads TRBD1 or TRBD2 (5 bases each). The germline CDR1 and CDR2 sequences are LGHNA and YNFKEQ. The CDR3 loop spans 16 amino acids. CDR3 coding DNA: TGTGCCAGCAGCCAAGATGGGACCAGCTCCTACCATGAGCAGTTCTTC. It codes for CASSQDGTSSYHEQFF.

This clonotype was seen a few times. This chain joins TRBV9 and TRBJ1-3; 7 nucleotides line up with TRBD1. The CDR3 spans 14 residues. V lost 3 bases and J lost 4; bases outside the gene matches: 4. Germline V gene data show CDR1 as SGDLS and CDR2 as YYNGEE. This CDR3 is CASSGQGRGNTIYF. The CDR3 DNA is TGTGCCAGCAGCGGACAGGGACGGGGAAACACCATATATTTT.

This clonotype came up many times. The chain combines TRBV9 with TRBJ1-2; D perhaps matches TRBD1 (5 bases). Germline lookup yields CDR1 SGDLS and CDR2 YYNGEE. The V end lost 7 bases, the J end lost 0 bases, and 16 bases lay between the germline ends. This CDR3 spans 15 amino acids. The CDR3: CASSRTGDANYGYTF. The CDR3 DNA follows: TGTGCCAGCTCTCGTACGGGGGACGCTAACTATGGCTACACCTTC. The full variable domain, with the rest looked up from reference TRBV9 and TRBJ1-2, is DSGVTQTPKHLITATGQRVTLRCSPRSGDLSVYWYQQSLDQGLQFLIQYYNGEERAKGNILERFSAQQFPDLHSELNLSSLELGDSALYFCASSRTGDANYGYTFGSGTRLTVV.

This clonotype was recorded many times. In nucleotides, the CDR3 is TGTGCCAGCAGTCAGACACTTAACTATGGCTACACCTTC. Translating it yields CASSQTLNYGYTF. This chain connects TRBV12-3 or TRBV12-4 to TRBJ1-2; D remains unclear. Trimming pared 5 bases from V and 1 base from J, leaving 8 bases between. This CDR3 region has 13 residues.

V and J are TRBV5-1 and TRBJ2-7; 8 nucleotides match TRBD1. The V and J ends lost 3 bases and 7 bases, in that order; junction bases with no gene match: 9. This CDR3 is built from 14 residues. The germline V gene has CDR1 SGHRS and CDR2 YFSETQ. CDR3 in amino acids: CASSWWTGMGEQYF. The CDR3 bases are TGCGCCAGCAGCTGGTGGACAGGGATGGGGGAGCAGTACTTC.

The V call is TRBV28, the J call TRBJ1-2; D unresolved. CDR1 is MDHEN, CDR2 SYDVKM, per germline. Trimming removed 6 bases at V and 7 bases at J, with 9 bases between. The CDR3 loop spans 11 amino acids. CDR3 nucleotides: TGTGCCAGCAGGGCGAACGTTGGCTACACCTTC. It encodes CASRANVGYTF.

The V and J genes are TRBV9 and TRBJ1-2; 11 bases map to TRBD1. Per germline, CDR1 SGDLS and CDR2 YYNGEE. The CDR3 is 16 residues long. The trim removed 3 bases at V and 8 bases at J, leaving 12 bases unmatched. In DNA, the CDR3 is TGTGCCAGCAGCGCTGACCCGGGACAGGGGGTGCGAGGCTACACCTTC. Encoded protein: CASSADPGQGVRGYTF.

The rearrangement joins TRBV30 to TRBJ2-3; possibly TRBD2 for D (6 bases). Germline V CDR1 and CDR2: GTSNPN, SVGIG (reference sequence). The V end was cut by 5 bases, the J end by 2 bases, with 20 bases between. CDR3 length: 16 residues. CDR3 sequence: CAWGLPGDFYTDTQYF. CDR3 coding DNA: TGTGCCTGGGGCCTACCCGGGGACTTCTACACAGATACGCAGTATTTT.

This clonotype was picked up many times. CDR3 nucleotide sequence: TGTGCCAGCGGCAGGGACACCTTTAATTCACCCCTCCACTTT. This sequence encodes CASGRDTFNSPLHF. The rearrangement links TRBV5-4 to TRBJ1-6, with a weak D call TRBD1 (6 bases). V lost 7 bases, J lost 6 bases, and 14 bases lay in between. The CDR3 loop spans 14 amino acids. Germline V gene lookup returns CDR1 SGHNT and CDR2 YYREEE (reference sequence).